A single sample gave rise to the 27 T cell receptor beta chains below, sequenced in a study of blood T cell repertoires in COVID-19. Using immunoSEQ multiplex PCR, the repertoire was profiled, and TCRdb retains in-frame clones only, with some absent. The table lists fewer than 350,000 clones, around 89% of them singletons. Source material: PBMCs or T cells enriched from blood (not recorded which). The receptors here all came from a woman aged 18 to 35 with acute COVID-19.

The CDR3 DNA follows: TGTGCCACCGCCCCCGGGACAGGGGACAATGAGCAGTTCTTC. It is translated as CATAPGTGDNEQFF. The rearrangement links TRBV24-1 to TRBJ2-1; 10 positions agree with TRBD1. Germline-derived CDR1 and CDR2 are KGHDR and SFDVKD. The CDR3 is 14 amino acids. J gave up 5 bases and V 9 bases, and 6 bases lay outside the gene matches.

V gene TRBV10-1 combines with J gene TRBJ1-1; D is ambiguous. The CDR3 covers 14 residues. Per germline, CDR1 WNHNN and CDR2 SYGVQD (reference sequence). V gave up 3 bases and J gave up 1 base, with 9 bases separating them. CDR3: CASSDSRRNTEAFF. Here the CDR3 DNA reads TGCGCCAGCAGTGACTCACGGAGGAACACTGAAGCTTTCTTT.

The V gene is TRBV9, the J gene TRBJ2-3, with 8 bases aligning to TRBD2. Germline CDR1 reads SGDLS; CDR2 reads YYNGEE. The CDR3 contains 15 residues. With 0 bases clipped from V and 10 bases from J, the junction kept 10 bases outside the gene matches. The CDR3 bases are TGTGCCAGCAGCGTAGAATTCCTAGCGGGTGACTCGCAGTATTTT. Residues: CASSVEFLAGDSQYF.

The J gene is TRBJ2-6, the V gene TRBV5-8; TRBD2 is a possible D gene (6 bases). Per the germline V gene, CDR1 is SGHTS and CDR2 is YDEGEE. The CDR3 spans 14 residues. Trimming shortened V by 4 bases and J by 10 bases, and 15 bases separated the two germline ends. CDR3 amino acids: CASSPGLEGNVLTF. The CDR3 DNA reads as TGTGCCAGCAGCCCGGGACTCGAGGGGAACGTCCTGACTTTC.

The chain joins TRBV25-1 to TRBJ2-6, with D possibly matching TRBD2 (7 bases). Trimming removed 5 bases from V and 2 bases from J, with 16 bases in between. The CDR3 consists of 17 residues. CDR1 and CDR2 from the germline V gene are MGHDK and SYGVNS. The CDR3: CASSFPGEGPGANVLTF. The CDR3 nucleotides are TGTGCCAGCAGTTTTCCAGGGGAGGGCCCTGGGGCCAACGTCCTGACTTTC.

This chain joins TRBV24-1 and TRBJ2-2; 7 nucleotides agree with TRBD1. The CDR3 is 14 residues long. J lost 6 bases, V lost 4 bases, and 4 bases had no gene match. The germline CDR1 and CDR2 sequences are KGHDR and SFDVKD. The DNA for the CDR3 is TGTGCCACCAGTGACAGGGGGTTAGCCGGGGAGCTGTTTTTT. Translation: CATSDRGLAGELFF.

The CDR3 DNA reads TGTGCCAGCTCACCAGGAGGGGGGGATGAGCAGTTCTTC. Protein sequence: CASSPGGGDEQFF. The chain joins TRBV18 to TRBJ2-1; D possibly corresponds to TRBD2 (7 bases). The V end lost 2 bases, the J end lost 8 bases, and 10 bases lay between the germline ends. There are 13 residues in the CDR3. In germline, CDR1 is KGHSH, CDR2 LQKENI.

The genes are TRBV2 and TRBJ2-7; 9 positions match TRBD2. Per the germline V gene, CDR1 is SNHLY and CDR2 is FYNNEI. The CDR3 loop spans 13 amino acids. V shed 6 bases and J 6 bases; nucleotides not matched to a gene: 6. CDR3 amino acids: CASSFSGSGEQYF. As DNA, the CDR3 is TGTGCCAGCAGCTTTAGCGGGAGTGGCGAGCAGTACTTC.

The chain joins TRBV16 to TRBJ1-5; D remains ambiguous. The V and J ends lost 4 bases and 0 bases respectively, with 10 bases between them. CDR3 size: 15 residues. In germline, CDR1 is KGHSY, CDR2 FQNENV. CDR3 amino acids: CASSPTTLSNQPQHF. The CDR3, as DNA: TGTGCCAGCAGCCCCACTACACTTAGCAATCAGCCCCAGCATTTT.

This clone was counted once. DNA of the CDR3: TGCGCCAGCAGCTTGACTAGCGGGAGTATGTATGAGCAGTTCTTC. Translated, it gives CASSLTSGSMYEQFF. This sequence joins TRBV5-1 and TRBJ2-1, with TRBD2 identical over 11 bases. CDR1 and CDR2 (germline): SGHRS, YFSETQ. Trimming at V came to 1 base and at J to 8 bases, leaving 5 bases not matched to a gene. The CDR3 runs to 15 residues.

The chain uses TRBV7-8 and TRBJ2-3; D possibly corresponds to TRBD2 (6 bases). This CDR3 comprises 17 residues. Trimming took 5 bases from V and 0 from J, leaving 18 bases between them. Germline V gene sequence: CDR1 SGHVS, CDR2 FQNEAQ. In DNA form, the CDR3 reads TGTGCCAGCAGCCTTTTTCTTAGCGGAACTAGCACAGATACGCAGTATTTT. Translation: CASSLFLSGTSTDTQYF.

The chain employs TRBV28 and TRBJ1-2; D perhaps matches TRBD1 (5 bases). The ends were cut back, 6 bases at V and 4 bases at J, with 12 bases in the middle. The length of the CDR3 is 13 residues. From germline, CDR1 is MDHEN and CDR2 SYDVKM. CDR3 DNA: TGTGCCAGCAGCACCGACAGAAGCTATGGCTACACCTTC. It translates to CASSTDRSYGYTF.

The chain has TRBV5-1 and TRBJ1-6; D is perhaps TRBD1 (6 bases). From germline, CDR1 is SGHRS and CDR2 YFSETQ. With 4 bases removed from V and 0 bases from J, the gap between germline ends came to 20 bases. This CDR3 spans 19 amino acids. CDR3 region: CASSRNRTAESSYNSPLHF. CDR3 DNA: TGCGCCAGCAGCAGGAATAGGACAGCCGAGAGCTCCTATAATTCACCCCTCCACTTT.

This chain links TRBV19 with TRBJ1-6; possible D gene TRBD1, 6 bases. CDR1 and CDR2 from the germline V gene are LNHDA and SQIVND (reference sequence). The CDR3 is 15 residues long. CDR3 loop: CVLRPPGEGNSPLHF. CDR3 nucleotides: TGTGTACTCAGACCCCCAGGGGAGGGTAATTCACCCCTCCACTTT.

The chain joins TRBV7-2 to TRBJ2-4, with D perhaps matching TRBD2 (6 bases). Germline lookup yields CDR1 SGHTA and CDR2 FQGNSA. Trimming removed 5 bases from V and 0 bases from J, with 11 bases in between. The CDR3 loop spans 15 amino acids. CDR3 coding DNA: TGTGCCAGCAGCCCGCGGGGAGTAGCCAAAAACATTCAGTACTTC. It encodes CASSPRGVAKNIQYF.

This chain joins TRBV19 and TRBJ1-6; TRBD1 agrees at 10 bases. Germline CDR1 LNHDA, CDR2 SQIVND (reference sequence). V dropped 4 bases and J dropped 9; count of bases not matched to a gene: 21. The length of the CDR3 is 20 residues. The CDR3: CASSTASPSSVRDRGSPLHF. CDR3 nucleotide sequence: TGTGCCAGTAGTACCGCATCACCGTCCTCCGTCCGGGACAGGGGTTCACCCCTCCACTTT.

This CDR3 reads CASSIGVRGAGELFF. CDR3 bases: TGTGCCAGTAGTATAGGAGTACGGGGGGCCGGGGAGCTGTTTTTT. The J gene is TRBJ2-2, the V gene TRBV19, with TRBD2 matching over 7 bases. Per germline, CDR1 LNHDA and CDR2 SQIVND (reference sequence). Trimming at V came to 1 base and at J to 6 bases, leaving 5 bases not matched to a gene. This CDR3 comprises 15 residues.

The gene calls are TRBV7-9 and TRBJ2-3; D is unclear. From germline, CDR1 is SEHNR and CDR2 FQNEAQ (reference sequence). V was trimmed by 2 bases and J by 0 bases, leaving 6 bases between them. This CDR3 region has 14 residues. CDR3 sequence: CASSLSSSTDTQYF. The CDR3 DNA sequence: TGTGCCAGCAGCTTATCGTCTAGCACAGATACGCAGTATTTT.

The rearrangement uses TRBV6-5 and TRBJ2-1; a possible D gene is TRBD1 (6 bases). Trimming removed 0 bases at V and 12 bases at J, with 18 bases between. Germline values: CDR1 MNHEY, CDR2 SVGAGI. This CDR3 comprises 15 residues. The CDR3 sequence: CASSYSFRDKRRQFF. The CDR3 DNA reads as TGTGCCAGCAGTTACTCATTCCGGGACAAACGTCGGCAGTTCTTC.

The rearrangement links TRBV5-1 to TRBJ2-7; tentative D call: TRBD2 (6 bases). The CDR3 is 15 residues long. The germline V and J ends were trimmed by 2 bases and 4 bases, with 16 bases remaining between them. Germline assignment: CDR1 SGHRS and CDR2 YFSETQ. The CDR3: CASSFSWGDEYEQYF. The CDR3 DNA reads TGCGCCAGCAGCTTCTCTTGGGGGGATGAGTACGAGCAGTACTTC.

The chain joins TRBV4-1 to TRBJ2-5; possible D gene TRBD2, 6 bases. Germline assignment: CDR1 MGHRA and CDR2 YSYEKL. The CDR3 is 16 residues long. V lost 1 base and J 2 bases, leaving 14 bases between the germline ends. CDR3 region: CASSQVAGREQETQYF. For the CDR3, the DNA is TGCGCCAGCAGCCAAGTGGCGGGAAGGGAGCAAGAGACCCAGTACTTC.

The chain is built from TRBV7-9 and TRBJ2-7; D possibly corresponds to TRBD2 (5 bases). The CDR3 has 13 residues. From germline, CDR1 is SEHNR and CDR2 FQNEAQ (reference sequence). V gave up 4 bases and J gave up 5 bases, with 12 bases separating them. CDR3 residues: CASSSPGSDEQYF. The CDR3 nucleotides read TGTGCCAGCAGCTCCCCGGGGTCGGACGAGCAGTACTTC.

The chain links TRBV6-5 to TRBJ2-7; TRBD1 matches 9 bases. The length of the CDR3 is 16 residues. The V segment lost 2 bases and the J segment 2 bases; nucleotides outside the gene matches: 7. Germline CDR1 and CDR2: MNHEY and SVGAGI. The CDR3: CASSYQGQGLTYEQYF. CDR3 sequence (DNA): TGTGCCAGCAGTTACCAGGGACAGGGCCTTACCTACGAGCAGTACTTC.

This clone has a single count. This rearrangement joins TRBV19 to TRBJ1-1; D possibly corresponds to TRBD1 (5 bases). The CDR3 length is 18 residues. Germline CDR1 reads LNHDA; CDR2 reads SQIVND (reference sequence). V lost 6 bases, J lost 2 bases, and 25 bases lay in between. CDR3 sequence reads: CASRGLRVGRFENTEAFF. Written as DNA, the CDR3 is TGTGCCAGTAGGGGACTTCGCGTGGGGCGGTTTGAAAACACTGAAGCTTTCTTT. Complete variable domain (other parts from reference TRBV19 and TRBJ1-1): DGGITQSPKYLFRKEGQNVTLSCEQNLNHDAMYWYRQDPGQGLRLIYYSQIVNDFQKGDIAEGYSVSREKKESFPLTVTSAQKNPTAFYLCASRGLRVGRFENTEAFFGQGTRLTVV.

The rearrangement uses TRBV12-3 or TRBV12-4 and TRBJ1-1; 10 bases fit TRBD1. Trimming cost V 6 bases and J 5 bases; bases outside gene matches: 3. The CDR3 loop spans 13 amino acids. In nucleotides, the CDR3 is TGTGCCAGCAGGGGGACAGGGGCAACTGAAGCTTTCTTT. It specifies CASRGTGATEAFF.

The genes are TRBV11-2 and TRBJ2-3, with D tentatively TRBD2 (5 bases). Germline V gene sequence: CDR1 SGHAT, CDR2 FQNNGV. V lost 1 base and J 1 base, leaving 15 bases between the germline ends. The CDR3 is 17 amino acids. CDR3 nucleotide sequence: TGTGCCAGCAGCTTAGTCGTCCGAGGGCACGGCACAGATACGCAGTATTTT. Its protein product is CASSLVVRGHGTDTQYF.

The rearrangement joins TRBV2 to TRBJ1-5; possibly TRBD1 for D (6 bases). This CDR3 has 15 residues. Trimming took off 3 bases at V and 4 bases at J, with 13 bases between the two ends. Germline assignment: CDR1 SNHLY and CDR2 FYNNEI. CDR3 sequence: CASSDLQGTNQPQHF. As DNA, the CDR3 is TGTGCCAGCAGTGACCTACAGGGTACAAATCAGCCCCAGCATTTT.